A selection of T cell receptor beta chains follows, all from one sample in a study of blood T cell repertoires in COVID-19. Only in-frame clones appear in the TCRdb table, and some are missing; sequencing was by immunoSEQ multiplex PCR. The table records more than 85,000 clones, approximately 79% of them present only once. The sequencing sample was made of peripheral blood. Every receptor here comes from a woman over 75 with active or convalescent COVID-19. CDR3s include the opening cysteine and the closing phenylalanine or tryptophan. D genes are given only for firm matches. A row's size may be missing; if present it is once, few, many or a size class.

v_call	d_call	j_call	clone_size	cdr3_nt	cdr3_aa
TRBV20-1	NA	TRBJ2-1	NA	TGCAGTGCTAGCCTAGGAGTTAAGCAGTTCTTC	CSASLGVKQFF
TRBV25-1	NA	TRBJ1-2	NA	TGTGCCAGCAGTGAGCGGGACGGTCCCTATGGCTACACCTTC	CASSERDGPYGYTF
TRBV21-1	NA	TRBJ2-5	NA	TGTGCCAGCACCTCCGACCGGGAGGAGACCCAGTACTTC	CASTSDREETQYF
TRBV5-5	NA	TRBJ1-1	NA	TGTGCCAGCAGCTTGGTACAGGGCTACAGTGAAGCTTTCTTT	CASSLVQGYSEAFF
TRBV25-1	TRBD1	TRBJ2-2	once	TGTGCCAGCAGTGAAACCCGACAGGGGAACACCGGGGAGCTGTTTTTT	CASSETRQGNTGELFF
TRBV6-2/TRBV6-3	NA	TRBJ2-1	once	TGTGCCAGCAGTTACCCCAGGGGCTCCTACAATGAGCAGTTCTTC	CASSYPRGSYNEQFF
TRBV14	NA	TRBJ1-4	NA	TGTGCCAGCAGCCCCCATCAGACAGCTAATGAAAAACTGTTTTTT	CASSPHQTANEKLFF
TRBV6-5	TRBD1	TRBJ1-5	NA	TGTGCCAGCAGCCCGACAGGGGTACGCAATCAGCCCCAGCATTTT	CASSPTGVRNQPQHF
TRBV5-1	TRBD1	TRBJ1-1	NA	TGCGCCAGCAGCATAGGGGTGGGGGACAGGAGGGCTTTCTTT	CASSIGVGDRRAFF
TRBV27	TRBD2	TRBJ2-1	NA	TGTGCCACGTCGGGACTAGCAACTGAGCAGTTCTTC	CATSGLATEQFF
TRBV7-8	NA	TRBJ2-1	NA	TGTGCCAGCAGCTTAGGTCCAGGCCGAGACTACAATGAGCAGTTCTTC	CASSLGPGRDYNEQFF
TRBV11-2	NA	TRBJ2-7	NA	TGTGCCAGCAGCTTAGATTGGAGGGGGCTGGGGTACTTC	CASSLDWRGLGYF
TRBV6-1	NA	TRBJ1-2	once	TGTGCCAGCAGTGAAACACAGGGCAACTATGGCTACACCTTC	CASSETQGNYGYTF
TRBV28	TRBD1	TRBJ1-6	once	TGTGCCAGCAGTCCGGACAGGGGTAATAATTCACCCCTCCACTTT	CASSPDRGNNSPLHF
TRBV10-3	NA	TRBJ1-1	NA	TGTGCCATCAGTGAGCTAGCGGGGAGCACTGAAGCTTTCTTT	CAISELAGSTEAFF
TRBV4-1	TRBD1	TRBJ2-2	few	TGCGCCAGCAGCCACCCAGGGGGCTTTGACACCGGGGAGCTGTTTTTT	CASSHPGGFDTGELFF
TRBV21-1	NA	TRBJ1-1	NA	TGTGCCAGCAGCAAAGGACAGGGGGCGCGAGGATCCACTGAAGCTTTCTTT	CASSKGQGARGSTEAFF
TRBV10-2	TRBD2	TRBJ2-5	NA	TGCGCCAGCAGACTAGCGGGAGAGGGGACCCAGTACTTC	CASRLAGEGTQYF
TRBV28	NA	TRBJ1-2	NA	TGTGCCAGCCGTAGATTGTTCCGAGTCTATGGCTACACCTTC	CASRRLFRVYGYTF
TRBV7-2	NA	TRBJ2-1	NA	TGTGCCAGCAGCTTACGGGGACATCTGGGCGTCTACAATGAGCAGTTCTTC	CASSLRGHLGVYNEQFF
TRBV9	NA	TRBJ1-2	few	TGTGCCAGCAGTAAAGGGAGACTCTATGGCTACACCTTC	CASSKGRLYGYTF
TRBV5-6	TRBD2	TRBJ2-7	NA	TGTGCCAGCAATCTTAATGGGAGGGACTACGAGCAGTACTTC	CASNLNGRDYEQYF
TRBV3-1/TRBV3-2	NA	TRBJ1-1	NA	TGTGCCAGCAGCCCGACGAACAGGGACACTGAAGCTTTCTTT	CASSPTNRDTEAFF
TRBV4-3	NA	TRBJ1-5	NA	TGCGCCAGCAGCCCCTACAGGAATCAGCCCCAGCATTTT	CASSPYRNQPQHF
TRBV28	NA	TRBJ2-2	NA	TGTGCCAGCAGCCAGGGCCCCGGGGAGCTGTTTTTT	CASSQGPGELFF
TRBV6-5	TRBD2	TRBJ2-1	once	TGTGCCAGCAGTTCCGCAATAGCGGGAGCCTACAATGAGCAGTTCTTC	CASSSAIAGAYNEQFF
TRBV5-1	TRBD1	TRBJ1-2	NA	TGCGCCAGCAGCGGGCAGGACAGGGGGCGGTATGGCTACACCTTC	CASSGQDRGRYGYTF
TRBV6-2/TRBV6-3	TRBD1	TRBJ1-1	NA	TGTGCCAGCAGTTATCAGACAGGGGTTGAATTCAACACTGAAGCTTTCTTT	CASSYQTGVEFNTEAFF
TRBV6-2/TRBV6-3	TRBD1	TRBJ2-5	once	TGTGCCAGCAGTTCCCGACAGGGGAGGGAGACCCAGTACTTC	CASSSRQGRETQYF
TRBV2	TRBD1	TRBJ2-3	NA	TGTGCCAGCAGTGGGGACAGGGCTAGCACAGATACGCAGTATTTT	CASSGDRASTDTQYF
TRBV5-1	TRBD1	TRBJ1-2	NA	TGCGCCAGCAGCCCGGGGACAGGAGACTATGGCTACACCTTC	CASSPGTGDYGYTF
TRBV9	TRBD2	TRBJ2-7	NA	TGTGCCAGCAGCCCCCTGGGGAGCGGGGTAACCTACGAGCAGTACTTC	CASSPLGSGVTYEQYF
TRBV7-3	NA	TRBJ2-2	NA	TGTGCCAGCAGCCTAGATAGCCTAGCTGGCGGGGAGCTGTTTTTT	CASSLDSLAGGELFF
TRBV7-8	NA	TRBJ2-7	many	TGTGCCAGCAGCGTGTACAGGTCTACCTACGAGCAGTACTTC	CASSVYRSTYEQYF
TRBV4-2	TRBD2	TRBJ2-7	NA	TGTGCCAGCAGCCGGAGCTACTCACCTAGCGGCGGGGCCCTTTACGAGCAGTACTTC	CASSRSYSPSGGALYEQYF
TRBV7-2	TRBD2	TRBJ2-2	NA	TGTGCCAGCAGAGACGCTAGCGGACCGAACACCGGGGAGCTGTTTTTT	CASRDASGPNTGELFF
TRBV9	TRBD2	TRBJ2-7	NA	TGTGCCAGCGGCGGGAGCGATTCCCCTCGTGAGCAGTACTTC	CASGGSDSPREQYF
TRBV18	TRBD1	TRBJ1-1	NA	TGTGCCAGCTCACCACTGGGACAGACGAACACTGAAGCTTTCTTT	CASSPLGQTNTEAFF
TRBV2	TRBD2	TRBJ2-7	NA	TGTGCCAGTATGGGGCGGCGGGACTCGGGGGGGCAGTACTTC	CASMGRRDSGGQYF
TRBV10-2	NA	TRBJ2-6	few	TGCGCCAGCAGTGATCCGGGGGCTGGGGCCAACGTCCTGACTTTC	CASSDPGAGANVLTF
TRBV9	TRBD1	TRBJ2-1	few	TGTGCCAGCAGCGTAGACAGGGGCGGCAATGAGCAGTTCTTC	CASSVDRGGNEQFF
TRBV11-2	TRBD2	TRBJ2-5	NA	TGTGCCAGCACCCCGGGACTAGCGGGAGGGCCACAGGGGTGGGAGACCCAGTACTTC	CASTPGLAGGPQGWETQYF
TRBV27	TRBD2	TRBJ2-7	NA	TGTGCCAGCAGTCAAGGGACTAACGCCGTCTACGAGCAGTACTTC	CASSQGTNAVYEQYF
TRBV5-1	NA	TRBJ1-1	NA	TGCGCCAGCAGCTTGGACGTCGGGGCACAGGGCGCTTTCTTT	CASSLDVGAQGAFF
TRBV21-1	NA	TRBJ2-1	NA	TGTGCCAGCAGCAAACGAGGAGCGGGAAGCTACAATGAGCAGTTCTTC	CASSKRGAGSYNEQFF
TRBV7-2	TRBD2	TRBJ2-7	once	TGTGCCAGCAGCTTAAAGGCGGGAGAGGCCTACGAGCAGTACTTC	CASSLKAGEAYEQYF
TRBV27	NA	TRBJ1-2	NA	TGTGCCAGCAGTTTGGCCGGGTCCTATGGCTACACCTTC	CASSLAGSYGYTF
TRBV30	NA	TRBJ1-1	NA	TGTGCCTGGAGTGTTGCCAGGAACACTGAAGCTTTCTTT	CAWSVARNTEAFF
TRBV7-9	NA	TRBJ1-1	NA	TGTGCCAGCAGCTTGGGAGAGACCTGGGCTTTCTTT	CASSLGETWAFF
TRBV7-9	NA	TRBJ2-3	NA	TGTGCCAGCAGCCCAAAGGGGCCAGATACGCAGTATTTT	CASSPKGPDTQYF
TRBV7-8	NA	TRBJ2-5	NA	TGTGCCAGCAGCTTAATGAGGCTAGCGAGGTACCAAGAGACCCAGTACTTC	CASSLMRLARYQETQYF
TRBV29-1	TRBD1	TRBJ2-7	NA	TGCAGCGCATTGGACAGGGCAACCTACGAGCAGTACTTC	CSALDRATYEQYF